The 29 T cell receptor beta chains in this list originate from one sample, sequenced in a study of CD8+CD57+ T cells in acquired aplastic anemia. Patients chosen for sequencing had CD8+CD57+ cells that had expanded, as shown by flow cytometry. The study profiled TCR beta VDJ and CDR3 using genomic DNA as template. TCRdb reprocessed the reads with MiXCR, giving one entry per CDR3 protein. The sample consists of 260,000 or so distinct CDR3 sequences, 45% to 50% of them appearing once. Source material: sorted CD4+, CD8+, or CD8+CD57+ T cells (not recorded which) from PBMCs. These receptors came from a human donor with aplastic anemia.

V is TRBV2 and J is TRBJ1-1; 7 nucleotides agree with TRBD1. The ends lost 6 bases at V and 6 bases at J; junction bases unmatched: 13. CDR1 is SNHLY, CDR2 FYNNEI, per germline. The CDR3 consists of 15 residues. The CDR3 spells CASRERDSLISEAFF. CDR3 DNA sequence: TGTGCCAGCAGAGAGAGGGACAGTTTGATATCTGAAGCTTTCTTT. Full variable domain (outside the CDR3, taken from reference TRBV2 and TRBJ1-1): EPEVTQTPSHQVTQMGQEVILRCVPISNHLYFYWYRQILGQKVEFLVSFYNNEISEKSEIFDDQFSVERPDGSNFTLKIRSTKLEDSAMYFCASRERDSLISEAFFGQGTRLTVV.

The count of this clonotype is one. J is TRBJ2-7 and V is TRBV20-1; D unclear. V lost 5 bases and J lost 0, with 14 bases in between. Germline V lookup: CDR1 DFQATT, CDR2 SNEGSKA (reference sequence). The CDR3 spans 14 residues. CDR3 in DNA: TGCAGTGCTCAGTGGAAGACCGTCTCCTACGAGCAGTACTTC. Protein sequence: CSAQWKTVSYEQYF.

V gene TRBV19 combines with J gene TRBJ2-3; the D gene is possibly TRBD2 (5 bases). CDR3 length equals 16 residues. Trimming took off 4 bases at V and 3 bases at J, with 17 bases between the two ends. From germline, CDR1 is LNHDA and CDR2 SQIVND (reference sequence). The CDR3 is CASSTGGRGWTDTQYF. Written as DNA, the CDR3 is TGTGCCAGTAGTACAGGAGGTCGCGGTTGGACAGATACGCAGTATTTT. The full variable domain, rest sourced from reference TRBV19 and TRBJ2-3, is DGGITQSPKYLFRKEGQNVTLSCEQNLNHDAMYWYRQDPGQGLRLIYYSQIVNDFQKGDIAEGYSVSREKKESFPLTVTSAQKNPTAFYLCASSTGGRGWTDTQYFGPGTRLTVL.

CDR3 coding DNA: TGTGCCAGCAGTGAATTCGGCAGGAGCTATGGCTACACCTTC. Translating gives CASSEFGRSYGYTF. V usage is TRBV25-1 and J usage is TRBJ1-2; no clear D gene. The CDR3 has 14 residues. V was shortened by 1 base and J by 4 bases, with 10 bases between the two germline ends. The germline V gene encodes CDR1 MGHDK and CDR2 SYGVNS.

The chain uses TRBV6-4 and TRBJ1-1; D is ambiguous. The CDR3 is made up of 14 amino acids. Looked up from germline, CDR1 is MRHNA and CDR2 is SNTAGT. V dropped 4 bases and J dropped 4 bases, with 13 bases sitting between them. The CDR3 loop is CASSGTSGSTEAFF. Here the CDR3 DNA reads TGTGCCAGCAGTGGGACTAGCGGGAGCACTGAAGCTTTCTTT.

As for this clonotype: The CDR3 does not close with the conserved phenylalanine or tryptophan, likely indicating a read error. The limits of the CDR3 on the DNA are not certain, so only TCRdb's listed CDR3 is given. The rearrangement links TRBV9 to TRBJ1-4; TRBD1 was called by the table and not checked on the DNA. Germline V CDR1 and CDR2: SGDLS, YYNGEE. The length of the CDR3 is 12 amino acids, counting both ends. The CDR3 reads CASSVVGVGTGS.

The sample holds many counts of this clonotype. The CDR3 sequence: CASSESGTSGFTDTQYF. CDR3 in DNA: TGCGCCAGCAGTGAATCTGGGACTAGCGGGTTCACAGATACGCAGTATTTT. The rearrangement joins TRBV10-2 to TRBJ2-3, with 12 positions matching TRBD2. CDR3 length: 17 residues. Germline assignment: CDR1 WSHSY and CDR2 SAAADI. V lost 3 bases, J lost 2 bases, and 6 bases stayed unmatched.

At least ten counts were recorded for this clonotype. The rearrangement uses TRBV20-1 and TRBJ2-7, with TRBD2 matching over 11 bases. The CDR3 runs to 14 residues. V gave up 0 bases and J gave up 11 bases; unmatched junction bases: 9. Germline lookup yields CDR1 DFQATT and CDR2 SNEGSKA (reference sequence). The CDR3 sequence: CSARDNIAGGPEYF. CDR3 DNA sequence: TGCAGTGCTAGAGATAATATAGCGGGGGGGCCGGAGTACTTC.

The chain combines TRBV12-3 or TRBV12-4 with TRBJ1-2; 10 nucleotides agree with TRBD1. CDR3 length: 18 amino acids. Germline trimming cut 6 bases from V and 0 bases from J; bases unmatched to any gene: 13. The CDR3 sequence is CASRVKYETGGPNYGYTF. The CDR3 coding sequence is TGTGCCAGCAGGGTGAAATACGAGACAGGGGGCCCTAACTATGGCTACACCTTC.

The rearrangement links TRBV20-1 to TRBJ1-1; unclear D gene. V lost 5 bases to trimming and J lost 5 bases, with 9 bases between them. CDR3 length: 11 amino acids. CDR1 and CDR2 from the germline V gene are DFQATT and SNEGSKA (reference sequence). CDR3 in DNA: TGCAGTGCTCAAGGGTTGACTGAAGCTTTCTTT. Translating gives CSAQGLTEAFF.

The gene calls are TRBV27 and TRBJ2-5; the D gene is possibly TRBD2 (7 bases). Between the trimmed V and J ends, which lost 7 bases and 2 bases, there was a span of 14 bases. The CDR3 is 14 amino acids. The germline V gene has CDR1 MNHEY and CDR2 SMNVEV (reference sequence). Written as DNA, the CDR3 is TGTGCCAGCAAACGGGGGGCGCAACAAGAGACCCAGTACTTC. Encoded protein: CASKRGAQQETQYF.

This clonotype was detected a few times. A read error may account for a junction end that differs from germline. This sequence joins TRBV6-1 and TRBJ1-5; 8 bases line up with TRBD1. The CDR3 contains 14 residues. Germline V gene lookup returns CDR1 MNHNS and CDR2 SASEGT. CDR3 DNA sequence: TGTGCCTGCAGTCACAACAGGGGGGATCAGCCCCAGCATTTT. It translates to CACSHNRGDQPQHF.

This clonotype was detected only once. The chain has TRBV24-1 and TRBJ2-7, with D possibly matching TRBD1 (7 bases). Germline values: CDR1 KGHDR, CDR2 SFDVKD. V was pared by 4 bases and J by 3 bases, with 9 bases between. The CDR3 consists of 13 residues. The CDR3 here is CATSDRGDYEQYF. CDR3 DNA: TGTGCCACCAGTGACAGGGGGGACTACGAGCAGTACTTC.

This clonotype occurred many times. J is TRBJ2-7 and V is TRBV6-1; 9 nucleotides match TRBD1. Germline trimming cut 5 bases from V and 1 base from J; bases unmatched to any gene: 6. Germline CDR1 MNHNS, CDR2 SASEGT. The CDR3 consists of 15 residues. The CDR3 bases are TGTGCCAGCAGTCTTACCGGACAGGGGTCCTACGAGCAGTACTTC. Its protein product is CASSLTGQGSYEQYF.

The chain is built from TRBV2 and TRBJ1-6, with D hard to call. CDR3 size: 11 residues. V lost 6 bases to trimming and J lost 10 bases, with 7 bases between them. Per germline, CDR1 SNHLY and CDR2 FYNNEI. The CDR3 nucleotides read TGTGCCAGCAGGAGCTCCTCACCCCTCCACTTT. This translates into CASRSSSPLHF.

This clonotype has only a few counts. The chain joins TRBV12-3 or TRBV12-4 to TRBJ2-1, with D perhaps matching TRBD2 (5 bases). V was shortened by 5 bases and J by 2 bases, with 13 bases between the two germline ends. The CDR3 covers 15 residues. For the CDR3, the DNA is TGTGCCAGCAGTCCTCCGTCTAGCCCCTACAATGAGCAGTTCTTC. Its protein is CASSPPSSPYNEQFF.

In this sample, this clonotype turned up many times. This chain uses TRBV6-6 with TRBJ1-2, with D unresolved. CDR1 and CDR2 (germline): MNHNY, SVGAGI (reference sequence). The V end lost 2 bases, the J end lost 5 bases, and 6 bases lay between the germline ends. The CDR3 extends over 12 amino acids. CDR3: CASSYSYYGYTF. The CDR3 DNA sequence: TGTGCCAGCAGTTACAGTTATTATGGCTACACCTTC.

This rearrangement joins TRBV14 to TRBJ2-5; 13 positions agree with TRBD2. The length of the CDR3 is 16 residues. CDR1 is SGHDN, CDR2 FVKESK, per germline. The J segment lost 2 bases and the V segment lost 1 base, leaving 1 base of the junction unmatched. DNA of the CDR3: TGTGCCAGCAGCCAAGGACTAGCGGGGGGACAAGAGACCCAGTACTTC. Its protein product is CASSQGLAGGQETQYF.

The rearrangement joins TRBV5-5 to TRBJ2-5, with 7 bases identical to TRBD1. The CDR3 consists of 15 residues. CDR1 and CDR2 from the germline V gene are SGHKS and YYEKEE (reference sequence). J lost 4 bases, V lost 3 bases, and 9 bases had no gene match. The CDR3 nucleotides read TGTGCCAGCAGCTACCGACAGGGCGGCGGAGAGACCCAGTACTTC. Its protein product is CASSYRQGGGETQYF.

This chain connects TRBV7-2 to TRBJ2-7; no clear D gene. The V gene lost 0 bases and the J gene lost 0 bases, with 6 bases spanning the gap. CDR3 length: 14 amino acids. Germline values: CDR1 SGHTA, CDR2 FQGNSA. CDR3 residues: CASSLAPSSYEQYF. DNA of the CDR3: TGTGCCAGCAGCTTAGCGCCGAGCTCCTACGAGCAGTACTTC.

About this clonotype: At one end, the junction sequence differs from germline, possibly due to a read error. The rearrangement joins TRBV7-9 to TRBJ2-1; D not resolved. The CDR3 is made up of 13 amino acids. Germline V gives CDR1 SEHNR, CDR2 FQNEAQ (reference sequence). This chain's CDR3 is CASSFSSYNGQFF. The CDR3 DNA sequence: TGTGCCAGCAGCTTTAGTTCCTACAATGGGCAGTTCTTC.

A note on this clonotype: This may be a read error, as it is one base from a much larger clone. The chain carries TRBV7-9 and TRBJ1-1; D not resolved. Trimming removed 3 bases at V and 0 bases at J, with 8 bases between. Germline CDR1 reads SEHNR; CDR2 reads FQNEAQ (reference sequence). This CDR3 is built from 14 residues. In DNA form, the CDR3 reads TGTGCCAGCAGCTTGGCAGGAGTGAACACTGAAGCTTTCTTT. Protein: CASSLAGVNTEAFF.

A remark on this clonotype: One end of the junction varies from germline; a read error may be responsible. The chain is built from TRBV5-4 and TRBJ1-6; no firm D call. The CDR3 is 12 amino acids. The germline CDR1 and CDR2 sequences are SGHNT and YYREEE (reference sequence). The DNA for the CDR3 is TGCGCCAGCAGCGGGTTTCTTTCACCCCTCCACTTT. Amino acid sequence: CASSGFLSPLHF.

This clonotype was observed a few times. The CDR3, as DNA: TGCAGTGCTAGAGATCGAAGTTCACCCCTCCACTTT. Its translation is CSARDRSSPLHF. The chain carries TRBV20-1 and TRBJ1-6, with D hard to call. Germline-derived CDR1 and CDR2 are DFQATT and SNEGSKA (reference sequence). The CDR3 covers 12 residues. Trimming cost V 0 bases and J 9 bases, with 6 bases left between them.

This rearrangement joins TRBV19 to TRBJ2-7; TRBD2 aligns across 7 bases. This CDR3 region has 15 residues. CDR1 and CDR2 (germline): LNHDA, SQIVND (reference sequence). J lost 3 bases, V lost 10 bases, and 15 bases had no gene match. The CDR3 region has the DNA TGTGCCACCAGTGGAGGGGAGGGGATAATCTACGAGCAGTACTTC. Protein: CATSGGEGIIYEQYF.

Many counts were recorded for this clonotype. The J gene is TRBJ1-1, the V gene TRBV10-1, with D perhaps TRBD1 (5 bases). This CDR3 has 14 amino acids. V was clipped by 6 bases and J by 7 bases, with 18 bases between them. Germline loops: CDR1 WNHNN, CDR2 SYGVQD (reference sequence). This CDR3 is CASSSGTENSEAFF. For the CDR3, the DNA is TGCGCCAGCAGCTCCGGGACCGAGAATAGTGAAGCTTTCTTT.

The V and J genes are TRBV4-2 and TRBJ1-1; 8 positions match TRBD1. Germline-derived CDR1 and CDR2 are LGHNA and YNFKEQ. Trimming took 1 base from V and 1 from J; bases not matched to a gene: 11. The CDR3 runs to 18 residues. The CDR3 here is CASSQAPVSGQGNTEAFF. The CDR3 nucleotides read TGTGCCAGCAGCCAAGCCCCCGTCTCAGGACAGGGGAACACTGAAGCTTTCTTT.

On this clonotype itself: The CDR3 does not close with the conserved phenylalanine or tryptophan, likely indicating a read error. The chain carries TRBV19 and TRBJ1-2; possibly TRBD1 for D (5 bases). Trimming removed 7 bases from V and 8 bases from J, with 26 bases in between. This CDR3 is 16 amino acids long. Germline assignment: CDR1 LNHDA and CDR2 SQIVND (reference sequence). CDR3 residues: CASIRGPTPSVEGYTL. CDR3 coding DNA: TGTGCCAGTATCCGGGGACCCACCCCGTCGGTGGAGGGCTACACCCTC.

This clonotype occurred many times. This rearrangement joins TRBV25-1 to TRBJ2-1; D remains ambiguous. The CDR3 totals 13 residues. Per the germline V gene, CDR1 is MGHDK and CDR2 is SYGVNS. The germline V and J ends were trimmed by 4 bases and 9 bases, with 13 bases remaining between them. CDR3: CASSALSYGEQFF. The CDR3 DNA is TGTGCCAGCAGTGCTCTTAGCTATGGTGAGCAGTTCTTC.